The rows below give T cell receptor beta chains drawn from one sample of a study of cytomegalovirus exposure and HLA in healthy donors. Generated by immunoSEQ multiplex PCR, the TCRdb table keeps only in-frame clones and is missing some. Seen here are around 300,000 clones, around 89% observed once, and the top ten hold 0.92%. Sequenced input: PBMCs. The receptors come from a woman aged 18-35 years in good health and CMV-seronegative. Both conserved end residues are part of each CDR3. Fields, in order: clone size, D gene, V gene, J gene, CDR3 DNA, CDR3 protein. A D gene is named only where the DNA matches it firmly. Rows may omit the clone size; those that give it use once, few, many or a size class.

>.|.|TRBV6-1|TRBJ2-1
TGTGCCAGCAGTGGGGGCCACCCAGACCTAAACAATGAGCAGTTCTTC
CASSGGHPDLNNEQFF
>.|.|TRBV5-1|TRBJ1-2
TGCGCCAGCAGCTTGGTGGCAGGGGCTAACTATGGCTACACCTTC
CASSLVAGANYGYTF
>.|.|TRBV9|TRBJ2-3
TGTGCCAGCAGCGCGCACACAAGCGTGGATACGCAGTATTTT
CASSAHTSVDTQYF
>.|TRBD2|TRBV9|TRBJ2-2
TGTGCCAGCAGCGTAGCGGGACTAGCGGGAGCGGGCACCGGGGAGCTGTTTTTT
CASSVAGLAGAGTGELFF
>.|.|TRBV5-1|TRBJ2-2
TGCGCCAGCAGCTTGGACAGGGTCCACACCGGGGAGCTGTTTTTT
CASSLDRVHTGELFF
>.|TRBD2|TRBV7-6|TRBJ2-3
TGTGCCAGCAGCTTAAAGGGGACTAGCGGGGGGACGCCGGATACGCAGTATTTT
CASSLKGTSGGTPDTQYF
>.|.|TRBV4-1|TRBJ2-7
TGCGCCAGCAGCCAAGATTTCGCGTTTGGGCTCCGTTTCTACGAGCAGTACTTC
CASSQDFAFGLRFYEQYF
>.|TRBD1|TRBV28|TRBJ2-7
TGTGCCAGCACCGTCCCCGGGACAGGGCGTGAGCAGTACTTC
CASTVPGTGREQYF
>.|TRBD2|TRBV4-1|TRBJ2-7
TGCGCCAGCAGCCAAGAGCCTAGCGGGACCTACGAGCAGTACTTC
CASSQEPSGTYEQYF
>once|TRBD2|TRBV28|TRBJ2-7
TGTGCCAGCAGTTCCCCCGGGACTAGCGGGGTCGCGCTGCAGTACTTC
CASSSPGTSGVALQYF
>few|.|TRBV27|TRBJ2-7
TGTGCCAGCAGTTCACAGGGTGACGAGCAGTACTTC
CASSSQGDEQYF
>.|.|TRBV21-1|TRBJ2-2
TGTGCCAGCAGTGCGGGTACCGGGGAGCTGTTTTTT
CASSAGTGELFF
>few|.|TRBV1|TRBJ2-7
TGCACCAGCAGCCAAGACTCGTTGTACTTC
CTSSQDSLYF
>.|.|TRBV28|TRBJ2-7
TGTGCCAGCAGTTTAACCAGCTACGAGCAGTACTTC
CASSLTSYEQYF
>.|.|TRBV2|TRBJ1-2
TGTGCCAGCAAGCAGGGGATTTTCTATGGCTACACCTTC
CASKQGIFYGYTF
>.|TRBD2|TRBV9|TRBJ2-7
TGTGCCAGCAGCGCCCAAGCGGGAAGCTCCTACGAGCAGTACTTC
CASSAQAGSSYEQYF
>.|.|TRBV5-1|TRBJ2-1
TGCGCCAGCAGCAACAAATCAGTCTATGAGCAGTTCTTC
CASSNKSVYEQFF
>.|TRBD1|TRBV6-5|TRBJ2-2
TGTGCCAGCAGAACGGACAGGAGATACACCGGGGAGCTGTTTTTT
CASRTDRRYTGELFF
>.|TRBD2|TRBV5-4|TRBJ2-3
TGTGCCAGCAGCCCCTTGCTAGCGGTCAGCACAGATACGCAGTATTTT
CASSPLLAVSTDTQYF
>.|.|TRBV25-1|TRBJ2-3
TGTGCCAGTACCGGACGGGGGAGAACAGATACGCAGTATTTT
CASTGRGRTDTQYF
>.|.|TRBV10-2|TRBJ2-5
TGCGCCAGCAGCCCCACTTTTGCAGGGAAGGAGACCCAGTACTTC
CASSPTFAGKETQYF
>.|.|TRBV2|TRBJ2-5
TGTGCCAGCAGAGGCGGGGTATACCAAGAGACCCAGTACTTC
CASRGGVYQETQYF
>.|.|TRBV30|TRBJ2-3
TGTGCCTGGAGCACGGGTGACAGGAGCACAGATACGCAGTATTTT
CAWSTGDRSTDTQYF
>.|.|TRBV4-3|TRBJ1-1
TGCGCCAGCAGCCAAGAGGGGTCCGGAGGCACTGAAGCTTTCTTT
CASSQEGSGGTEAFF
>few|TRBD1|TRBV6-4|TRBJ2-3
TGTGCCAGCAGTTATTCCGGGACAGCGAGCACAGATACGCAGTATTTT
CASSYSGTASTDTQYF
>.|TRBD2|TRBV14|TRBJ2-7
TGTGCCAGCAGCCAATGGAGGACTAGCGGGAGCTACGAGCAGTACTTC
CASSQWRTSGSYEQYF
>.|.|TRBV7-9|TRBJ1-1
TGTGCCAGCAGCGCGTCGACTGGGAACACTGAAGCTTTCTTT
CASSASTGNTEAFF
>.|TRBD2|TRBV10-3|TRBJ2-7
TGTGCCATCAGTGAGAGCGGGAGGGCGGGGGAGCAGTACTTC
CAISESGRAGEQYF
>.|.|TRBV28|TRBJ1-2
TGTGCCAGCAGTGGGGCGGGGGGAGTGGATGGCTACACCTTC
CASSGAGGVDGYTF
>.|.|TRBV10-3|TRBJ2-2
TGTGCCATCGCGAGTGCGGGACGAAACACCGGGGAGCTGTTTTTT
CAIASAGRNTGELFF
>few|TRBD1|TRBV14|TRBJ2-1
TGTGCCAGCCGAGACACTGGACAGGGGGGCAATGAGCAGTTCTTC
CASRDTGQGGNEQFF
>.|.|TRBV7-2|TRBJ1-1
TGTGCCAGCAGCTTAGGTATGAACACTGAAGCTTTCTTT
CASSLGMNTEAFF
>.|.|TRBV19|TRBJ2-7
TGTGCCAGTAGTATTGGAATAGCTTACGAGCAGTACTTC
CASSIGIAYEQYF
>.|.|TRBV7-9|TRBJ2-3
TGTGCCAGCAGCTTAGGTGTGGGGAGCGGCCGCACAGATACGCAGTATTTT
CASSLGVGSGRTDTQYF
>.|TRBD1|TRBV5-1|TRBJ2-6
TGCGCCAGCAGCGAGGACAGGACCAACGTCCTGACTTTC
CASSEDRTNVLTF
>.|.|TRBV28|TRBJ2-1
TGTGCCAGCAGTTTACTTTCCGGGAGAGCATCCTACAATGAGCAGTTCTTC
CASSLLSGRASYNEQFF
>.|.|TRBV5-6|TRBJ1-2
TGTGCCAGCAGCGCACAGGGAGATGGCTACACCTTC
CASSAQGDGYTF
>.|.|TRBV5-6|TRBJ2-3
TGTGCCAGCAGCTCGCCCGGGGGAGTTTGGACAGATACGCAGTATTTT
CASSSPGGVWTDTQYF
>.|.|TRBV9|TRBJ2-3
TGTGCCAGCAGCGTCGACGGAGGGGCAGATACGCAGTATTTT
CASSVDGGADTQYF
>.|.|TRBV5-6|TRBJ1-6
TGTGCCAGCAGCTTGGCCATGGGCATCTCCTATAATTCACCCCTCCACTTT
CASSLAMGISYNSPLHF
>.|.|TRBV10-3|TRBJ2-7
TGTGCCGCCGGACAGATCACCTACGAGCAGTACTTC
CAAGQITYEQYF
>.|.|TRBV5-1|TRBJ2-7
TGCGCCAGCAGCTTGGAGTCGGGACATAAGTACGAGCAGTACTTC
CASSLESGHKYEQYF
>.|.|TRBV2|TRBJ2-5
TGTGCCAGCAGCGTCCGGGAGCTCCAAGAGACCCAGTACTTC
CASSVRELQETQYF
>.|TRBD2|TRBV6-5|TRBJ2-1
TGTGCCAGCAGGGCGACTAGCGGGGTTCTCGATGAGCAGTTCTTC
CASRATSGVLDEQFF
>once|.|TRBV25-1|TRBJ1-5
TGTGCCAGCAGTGTTCGAAGGAGGCCCCAGCATTTT
CASSVRRRPQHF
>.|TRBD2|TRBV5-4|TRBJ2-1
TGTGCCAGCATCCCCTCGGGGGGGCGGAGTTCCGATGAGCAGTTCTTC
CASIPSGGRSSDEQFF
>.|.|TRBV27|TRBJ1-5
TGTGCCAGCAGAGGAAGACAGGTCAGAAAATATAGCAATCAGCCCCAGCATTTT
CASRGRQVRKYSNQPQHF
>.|.|TRBV5-1|TRBJ1-1
TGCGCCAGCAGCCCCCGGACAGTTGGGGTGAGCACTGAAGCTTTCTTT
CASSPRTVGVSTEAFF
>.|.|TRBV25-1|TRBJ1-3
TGTGCCAGCAGTGATCCTAGACCCTCTGGAAACACCATATATTTT
CASSDPRPSGNTIYF
>.|TRBD1|TRBV6-6|TRBJ1-2
TGTGCCAGTGAAGGACAGGGGAACTATGGCTACACCTTC
CASEGQGNYGYTF
>.|TRBD2|TRBV18|TRBJ2-2
TGTGCCAGCTCACCAACTTCGATTAGCGGGACCGCGAACACCGGGGAGCTGTTTTTT
CASSPTSISGTANTGELFF
>.|TRBD2|TRBV27|TRBJ2-1
TGTGCCAGCAGTTTTCTTCCCCTAGCGGTCTACAATGAGCAGTTCTTC
CASSFLPLAVYNEQFF
>.|.|TRBV6-5|TRBJ2-1
TGTGCCACCCGGGTGGGGGCTTACAATGAGCAGTTCTTC
CATRVGAYNEQFF